Each of the 21 T cell receptor beta chains below was sequenced from the same sample in a study of OX40 agonist ivuxolimab in advanced cancers. Sequencing used immunoSEQ multiplex PCR; TCRdb keeps in-frame clones, though not all of them. Found here are about 18,000 clones, 85% to 90% of them singletons; the top ten hold roughly 70%. The specimen comprised CD4+ or CD8+ T cells sorted from blood, sampled in a trial of the OX40 agonist ivuxolimab. These receptors were obtained from an adult with an advanced solid tumor such as melanoma, head and neck, liver or kidney cancer.

J is TRBJ1-6 and V is TRBV19; the match to TRBD1 covers 11 bases. Losses at the gene ends were 3 bases for V and 6 bases for J; bases not matched to a gene: 1. Germline V gene data show CDR1 as LNHDA and CDR2 as SQIVND (reference sequence). The CDR3 has 15 residues. CDR3 in amino acids: CASSMGQGVNSPLHF. The DNA for the CDR3 is TGTGCCAGTAGTATGGGACAGGGGGTTAATTCACCCCTCCACTTT.

The V and J genes are TRBV6-6 and TRBJ2-1; D is undetermined. In germline, CDR1 is MNHNY, CDR2 SVGAGI (reference sequence). Trimming left V 5 bases short and J 8 bases short, with 10 bases between. This CDR3 region has 12 residues. In DNA, the CDR3 is TGTGCCAGCAGTAAGAATAGAGATGAGCAGTTCTTC. It codes for CASSKNRDEQFF.

The gene calls are TRBV14 and TRBJ2-5, with D tentatively TRBD2 (5 bases). The CDR3 extends over 13 amino acids. The germline CDR1 and CDR2 sequences are SGHDN and FVKESK. Trimming cost V 0 bases and J 11 bases, with 13 bases left between them. As DNA, the CDR3 is TGTGCCAGCAGCCAAGAGTTGCTCGGGGAGCAGTACTTC. Amino acids: CASSQELLGEQYF.

CDR3 region: CASRNRGSVTEAFF. The CDR3 coding sequence is TGTGCCAGCCGGAATCGTGGTTCGGTCACTGAAGCTTTCTTT. This chain joins TRBV6-5 and TRBJ1-1; unclear D gene. The V end lost 8 bases, the J end lost 4 bases, and 17 bases lay between the germline ends. CDR1 is MNHEY and CDR2 is SVGAGI in the germline V gene. The CDR3 extends over 14 amino acids.

This chain joins TRBV9 and TRBJ2-3, with 8 bases lining up with TRBD2. The CDR3 is made up of 16 amino acids. The ends lost 0 bases at V and 5 bases at J; junction bases unmatched: 8. Germline CDR1 and CDR2: SGDLS and YYNGEE. CDR3 DNA sequence: TGTGCCAGCAGCGTAGGGGGTGGCGGGGGGTTAGATACGCAGTATTTT. Its translation: CASSVGGGGGLDTQYF.

This chain links TRBV19 with TRBJ2-7; D gene unclear. The CDR3 has 11 residues. Between the trimmed V and J ends, which lost 1 base and 9 bases, there was a span of 7 bases. Germline values: CDR1 LNHDA, CDR2 SQIVND (reference sequence). This chain's CDR3 is CASSIGSVQYF. Written as DNA, the CDR3 is TGTGCCAGTAGTATAGGTTCCGTGCAGTACTTC.

This chain uses TRBV7-2 with TRBJ2-6, with TRBD2 as a possible D gene (5 bases). CDR3 length: 16 residues. Germline loops: CDR1 SGHTA, CDR2 FQGNSA. Trimming shortened V by 3 bases and J by 3 bases, and 12 bases separated the two germline ends. CDR3 coding DNA: TGTGCCAGCAGCTTGGAGTCTAGCAATGGGGCCAACGTCCTGACTTTC. It encodes CASSLESSNGANVLTF.

This chain connects TRBV4-1 to TRBJ2-7; 9 positions agree with TRBD1. The CDR3 loop spans 14 amino acids. V lost 9 bases and J lost 3; bases outside the gene matches: 9. Germline CDR1 reads MGHRA; CDR2 reads YSYEKL. The CDR3: CASKLGQGLYEQYF. CDR3 DNA: TGCGCCAGTAAATTGGGACAGGGCCTCTACGAGCAGTACTTC.

This rearrangement joins TRBV30 to TRBJ2-1, with 13 bases fitting TRBD2. Trimming cost V 2 bases and J 12 bases; bases outside gene matches: 10. Germline CDR1 reads GTSNPN; CDR2 reads SVGIG (reference sequence). The CDR3 sequence is 15 residues long. CDR3 loop: CAWSIWTSGSGGQFF. Written as DNA, the CDR3 is TGTGCCTGGAGTATTTGGACTAGCGGGAGTGGGGGGCAGTTCTTC.

The chain carries TRBV15 and TRBJ2-1; maybe TRBD2 (6 bases). This CDR3 contains 16 residues. V gave up 0 bases and J gave up 3 bases, with 12 bases separating them. CDR1 is LNHNV, CDR2 YYDKDF, per germline (reference sequence). The chain's CDR3 is CATSRDKGGNYNEQFF. CDR3 nucleotide sequence: TGTGCCACCAGCAGAGATAAGGGCGGGAACTACAATGAGCAGTTCTTC.

The chain uses TRBV4-1 and TRBJ2-1; D is undetermined. Germline V gene data show CDR1 as MGHRA and CDR2 as YSYEKL. The germline V and J ends were trimmed by 0 bases and 0 bases, with 6 bases remaining between them. The CDR3 is 15 amino acids. The CDR3 nucleotides are TGCGCCAGCAGCCAAGAAACGGCCTCCTACAATGAGCAGTTCTTC. Translating it yields CASSQETASYNEQFF.

Concerning this clone: Other DNA sequences from this sample encode an identical CDR3 as well. The chain couples TRBV9 to TRBJ2-3; 10 bases are a match to TRBD2. This CDR3 has 15 residues. V lost 8 bases to trimming and J lost 5 bases; unmatched junction nucleotides: 11. Germline values: CDR1 SGDLS, CDR2 YYNGEE. The CDR3: CASGGAGGPGDTQYF. The CDR3, as DNA: TGTGCCAGTGGAGGAGCGGGAGGGCCAGGAGATACGCAGTATTTT. Together with reference TRBV9 and TRBJ2-3, the CDR3 gives the full variable domain: DSGVTQTPKHLITATGQRVTLRCSPRSGDLSVYWYQQSLDQGLQFLIQYYNGEERAKGNILERFSAQQFPDLHSELNLSSLELGDSALYFCASGGAGGPGDTQYFGPGTRLTVL.

The chain employs TRBV6-5 and TRBJ2-5, with a weak D call TRBD2 (6 bases). The CDR3 is 12 residues long. Germline values: CDR1 MNHEY, CDR2 SVGAGI. V shed 8 bases and J shed 5 bases, with 12 bases lying between them. CDR3 residues: CASRRGMETQYF. The CDR3 region has the DNA TGTGCCAGCCGGAGGGGTATGGAGACCCAGTACTTC.

Here the CDR3 DNA reads TGTGCCAGCAGCGTAGGGCAAGGGGGCAGGTCGGGCGAGCAGTACTTC. Residues: CASSVGQGGRSGEQYF. The V gene is TRBV9, the J gene TRBJ2-7, with 7 bases aligning to TRBD1. Germline-derived CDR1 and CDR2 are SGDLS and YYNGEE. CDR3 length: 16 amino acids. The V and J ends lost 0 bases and 6 bases, in that order; junction bases with no gene match: 12.

The rearrangement uses TRBV5-6 and TRBJ2-5; 8 bases line up with TRBD2. The CDR3 has 14 residues. Germline assignment: CDR1 SGHDT and CDR2 YYEEEE. The J segment lost 5 bases and the V segment lost 6 bases, leaving 9 bases of the junction unmatched. CDR3 residues: CASTHLAGGETQYF. The CDR3 DNA reads as TGTGCCAGCACCCATCTAGCGGGCGGGGAGACCCAGTACTTC.

The chain links TRBV19 to TRBJ1-1; 8 nucleotides line up with TRBD1. Losses at the gene ends were 3 bases for V and 5 bases for J; bases not matched to a gene: 11. CDR3 length equals 16 residues. Germline assignment: CDR1 LNHDA and CDR2 SQIVND (reference sequence). The CDR3 loop is CASSIGPGQVRTEAFF. Written as DNA, the CDR3 is TGTGCCAGTAGTATCGGACCGGGACAGGTAAGGACTGAAGCTTTCTTT.

The gene calls are TRBV7-7 and TRBJ2-1, with D unresolved. Trimming stripped 2 bases from V and 0 bases from J, with 8 bases between. The germline CDR1 and CDR2 sequences are SSHAT and FNYEAQ (reference sequence). CDR3 length: 15 amino acids. The CDR3 loop reads CASSLKQNSYNEQFF. The CDR3 coding sequence is TGTGCCAGCAGCTTAAAGCAGAACTCCTACAATGAGCAGTTCTTC.

This clone was recorded only once. The chain combines TRBV9 with TRBJ1-6; D unclear. Trimming pared 0 bases from V and 7 bases from J, leaving 2 bases between. Germline-derived CDR1 and CDR2 are SGDLS and YYNGEE. CDR3 length: 12 amino acids. CDR3 amino acids: CASSVGNSPLHF. The CDR3 DNA follows: TGTGCCAGCAGCGTAGGAAATTCACCCCTCCACTTT.

This clone was counted once. The chain carries TRBV15 and TRBJ2-2; 7 bases align to TRBD1. The V gene's germline CDR1 is LNHNV and CDR2 YYDKDF (reference sequence). The CDR3 has 18 amino acids. The V gene end was trimmed by 7 bases and the J gene end by 2 bases; junction bases not matched to a gene: 16. The CDR3 nucleotides read TGTGCCACCACCAACCCCCCAAACAGGGGCCCTAACACCGGGGAGCTGTTTTTT. This encodes CATTNPPNRGPNTGELFF.

This chain links TRBV9 with TRBJ2-1, with 14 nucleotides matching TRBD2. J lost 9 bases, V lost 4 bases, and 6 bases had no gene match. CDR1 and CDR2 from the germline V gene are SGDLS and YYNGEE. The CDR3 has 15 residues. Written as DNA, the CDR3 is TGTGCCAGCAGCATGACTAGCGGGAGGGCCAGTGAGCAGTTCTTC. Translated, it gives CASSMTSGRASEQFF.

This clone was recorded a few times. The V and J genes are TRBV14 and TRBJ2-5; perhaps D is TRBD1 or TRBD2 (6 bases each). V dropped 1 base and J dropped 4 bases, with 10 bases sitting between them. In germline, CDR1 is SGHDN, CDR2 FVKESK. The CDR3 covers 14 residues. CDR3 nucleotide sequence: TGTGCCAGCAGCCAAGCACAGGGAGGAGAGACCCAGTACTTC. This codes for CASSQAQGGETQYF.